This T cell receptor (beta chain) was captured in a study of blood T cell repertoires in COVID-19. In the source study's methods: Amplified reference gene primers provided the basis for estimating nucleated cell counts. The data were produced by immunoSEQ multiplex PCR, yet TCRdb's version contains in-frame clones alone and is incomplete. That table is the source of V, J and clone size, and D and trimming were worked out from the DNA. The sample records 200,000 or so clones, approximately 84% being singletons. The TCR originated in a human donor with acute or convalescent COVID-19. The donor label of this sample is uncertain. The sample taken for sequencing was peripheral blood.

DNA for the CDR3: TGTGCCACAAGAACGGGGTATCGGGATGTTAGCAATCAGCCCCAGCATTTT. Its translation: CATRTGYRDVSNQPQHF. This chain links TRBV9 with TRBJ1-5; D gene uncertain. In germline, CDR1 is SGDLS, CDR2 YYNGEE. This CDR3 comprises 17 residues. V dropped 9 bases and J dropped 0 bases, with 22 bases sitting between them.